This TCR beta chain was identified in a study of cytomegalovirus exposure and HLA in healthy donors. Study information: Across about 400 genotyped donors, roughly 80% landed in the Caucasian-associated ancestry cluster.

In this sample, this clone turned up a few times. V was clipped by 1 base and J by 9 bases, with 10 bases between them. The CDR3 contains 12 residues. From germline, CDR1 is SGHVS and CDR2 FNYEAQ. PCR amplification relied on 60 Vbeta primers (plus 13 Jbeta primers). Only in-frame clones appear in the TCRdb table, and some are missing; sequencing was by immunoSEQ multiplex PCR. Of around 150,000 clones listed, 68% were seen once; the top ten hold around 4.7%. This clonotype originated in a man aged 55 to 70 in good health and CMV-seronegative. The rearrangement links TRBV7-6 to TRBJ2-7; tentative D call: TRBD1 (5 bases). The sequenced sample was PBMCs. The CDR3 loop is CASSLGDSMQYF. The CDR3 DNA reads TGTGCCAGCAGCTTAGGTGACAGTATGCAGTACTTC.